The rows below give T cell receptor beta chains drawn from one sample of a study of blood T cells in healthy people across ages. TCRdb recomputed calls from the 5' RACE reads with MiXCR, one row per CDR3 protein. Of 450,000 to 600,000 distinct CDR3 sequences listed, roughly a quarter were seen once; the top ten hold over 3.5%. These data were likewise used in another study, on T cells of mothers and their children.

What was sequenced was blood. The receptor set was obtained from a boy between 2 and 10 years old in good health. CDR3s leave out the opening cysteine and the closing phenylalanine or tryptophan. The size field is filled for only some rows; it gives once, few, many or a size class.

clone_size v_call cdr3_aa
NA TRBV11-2 ASRIPGSQKNIQY
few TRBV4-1 ASSQVLRDALH
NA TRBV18 ASSPSASATDTQY
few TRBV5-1 ASSLYSGNQPQH
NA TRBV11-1 ASSPQVLRTDEAF
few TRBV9 ASSVGLGNIQY
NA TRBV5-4 ASSFAGRSYEQY
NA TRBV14 ASSRWGGEQY
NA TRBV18 ASSLQYNEQF
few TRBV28 ASSDLGFYSGNTIY
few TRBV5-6 ASSLAGGHITGELF
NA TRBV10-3 AISELPRDRGTYNSPLH
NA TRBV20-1 SAQRGTVLYSNQPQH
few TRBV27 ASSSRQGSKNIQY
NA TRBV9 ASRAQGAGGELF
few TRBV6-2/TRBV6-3 ASGRSRNIQY
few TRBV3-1 ASSFKSTGGEQY
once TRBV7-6 ASSLGPGLAGGRDTQY
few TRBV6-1 ASSEATSRGTQY
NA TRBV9 ASSGKTDAYGYT
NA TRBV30 AWSVWDRGPEKLF
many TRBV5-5 ASSFEKTAQETQY
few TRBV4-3 ASSQESGSPDTQY
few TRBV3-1 ASSPRQRYSGNTIY
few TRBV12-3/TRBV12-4 ASSLRIAGGPADTQY
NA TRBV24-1 ATSDGTSGKETQY
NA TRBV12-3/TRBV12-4 ASSHTKYEQY
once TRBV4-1 ASSQGQSYNEQF
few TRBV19 ASRGTVGLGGANVLT
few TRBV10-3 AIALDGNYGYT
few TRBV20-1 SAQGQIIYEQY
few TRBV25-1 ASQRERGPETQY
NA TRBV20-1 SARYSENTGELF
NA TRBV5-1 ASSGTSNIQY
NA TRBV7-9 ASSFEQGVETQY
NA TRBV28 ASRGQGAGNEKLF
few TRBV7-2 ASSLEIAGPTDTQY
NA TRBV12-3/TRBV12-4 ASSLMRGGSGEQY
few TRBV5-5 ASSGGGGTFLSYNEQF
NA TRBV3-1 AGSQDLGERGGNTGELF
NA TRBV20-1 SASRGRNTEAF
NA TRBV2 ASRAGLANTDTQY
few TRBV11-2 ASSLWAGPYEQY
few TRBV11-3 ASSLGQTGTGELF
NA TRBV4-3 ASSQDPGLAGFNEQF
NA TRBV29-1 SVEVRTGDVWAPYEQY
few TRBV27 ASMRFASYEQY
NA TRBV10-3 AITSDPRGEKLF
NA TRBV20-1 SARVLRSSGNTIY